This TCR beta chain is drawn from a study of shared clonotypes between healthy human individuals. The CDR3 length is 14 residues. V was pared by 0 bases and J by 7 bases, with 11 bases between. Germline-derived CDR1 and CDR2 are SGDLS and YYNGEE. Method: immunoSEQ multiplex PCR; TCRdb's copy keeps in-frame clones and lacks some. The sample holds hundreds of thousands of clones, almost 95% seen once. CD8 cells regarded as naive lacked CD45RO, were positively chosen for CCR7, and omitted terminally differentiated effector memory CD45RA+ cells. Details on this clone: Within the sample, other DNA sequences also encode this same CDR3.

The sequenced material came from naive CD8+ T cells sorted from blood. The rearrangement uses TRBV9 and TRBJ1-5; unclear D gene. The receptor was derived from a man younger than 40 in good health. As DNA, the CDR3 is TGTGCCAGCAGCGTAGGTGGTGGGTCCCAGCCCCAGCATTTT. It translates to CASSVGGGSQPQHF. Drawing the rest from reference TRBV9 and TRBJ1-5, the complete variable domain is DSGVTQTPKHLITATGQRVTLRCSPRSGDLSVYWYQQSLDQGLQFLIQYYNGEERAKGNILERFSAQQFPDLHSELNLSSLELGDSALYFCASSVGGGSQPQHFGDGTRLSIL.